The 21 T cell receptor beta chains below come from one sample, sequenced in a study of blood T cells in healthy people across ages. Sample-barcoded 5' priming and a J-beta primer mix drove a second PCR of 7 to 11 cycles. Each CDR3 protein is one row after TCRdb ran MiXCR on the 5' RACE reads. This sample has some 1,000,000 distinct CDR3 sequences; about 25% occur once, and the top ten carry about 0.69%. These records were also assigned to another study, of T cells of mothers and their children.

Sequenced input: blood. Receptors originate from a girl aged 2 to 9 in good health.

This clonotype turned up a few times. This chain connects TRBV5-6 to TRBJ2-7, with TRBD2 as a possible D gene (6 bases). This CDR3 has 14 amino acids. Germline CDR1 is SGHDT and CDR2 is YYEEEE. V was trimmed by 0 bases and J by 6 bases, leaving 13 bases between them. The CDR3 loop is CASSLGSAGGEQYF. The CDR3 nucleotides read TGTGCCAGCAGCTTGGGGTCCGCCGGGGGCGAGCAGTACTTC. Full variable domain (missing parts from reference TRBV5-6 and TRBJ2-7): DAGVTQSPTHLIKTRGQQVTLRCSPKSGHDTVSWYQQALGQGPQFIFQYYEEEERQRGNFPDRFSGHQFPNYSSELNVNALLLGDSALYLCASSLGSAGGEQYFGPGTRLTVT.

This clonotype was counted ten times or more. The chain has TRBV6-5 and TRBJ1-5; 7 bases are a match to TRBD1. This CDR3 spans 12 amino acids. V lost 7 bases, J lost 6 bases, and 3 bases stayed unmatched. Germline CDR1 reads MNHEY; CDR2 reads SVGAGI. CDR3 in amino acids: CASTTGAQPQHF. CDR3 bases: TGTGCCAGCACAACAGGGGCTCAGCCCCAGCATTTT.

This clonotype was counted only a few times. This chain connects TRBV14 to TRBJ1-1, with D tentatively TRBD1 (5 bases). Germline assignment: CDR1 SGHDN and CDR2 FVKESK. The V end lost 0 bases, the J end lost 3 bases, and 14 bases lay between the germline ends. This CDR3 contains 16 residues. CDR3 coding DNA: TGTGCCAGCAGCCAAGAGCCAGGGAAGATAGACACTGAAGCTTTCTTT. It translates to CASSQEPGKIDTEAFF.

The genes are TRBV20-1 and TRBJ2-1; 8 bases are shared with TRBD1. The CDR3 is 12 amino acids. Germline V gene sequence: CDR1 DFQATT, CDR2 SNEGSKA (reference sequence). Unmatched junction bases numbered 7, after V lost 8 bases and J lost 7 bases. The CDR3 nucleotides read TGCAGTTTTACGACAGGGGAGAATGAGCAGTTCTTC. It specifies CSFTTGENEQFF.

This rearrangement joins TRBV7-8 to TRBJ1-4; D gene ambiguous. V lost 1 base to trimming and J lost 3 bases, with 15 bases between them. The CDR3 has 17 amino acids. CDR1 is SGHVS and CDR2 is FQNEAQ in the germline V gene. The CDR3 sequence is CASSLDPLGLANEKLFF. The CDR3 nucleotides read TGTGCCAGCAGCTTAGATCCGCTGGGCCTAGCTAATGAAAAACTGTTTTTT.

This sequence joins TRBV29-1 and TRBJ2-1; possibly TRBD1 for D (5 bases). V was pared by 4 bases and J by 8 bases, with 21 bases between. Per germline, CDR1 SQVTM and CDR2 ANQGSEA. CDR3 length: 15 residues. The CDR3 nucleotides read TGCAGCGTTGTAGGGGCAGCGACGAACACCGATGAGCAGTTCTTC. It translates to CSVVGAATNTDEQFF.

This clonotype was counted between two and nine times. V and J are TRBV29-1 and TRBJ1-1; no reliable D call. Germline V gene data show CDR1 as SQVTM and CDR2 as ANQGSEA. This CDR3 spans 8 amino acids. V gave up 8 bases and J gave up 3 bases, with 1 base separating them. CDR3 amino acids: CSYTEAFF. As DNA, the CDR3 is TGCAGCTACACTGAAGCTTTCTTT.

The rearrangement uses TRBV4-1 and TRBJ2-1, with 10 nucleotides matching TRBD2. Germline CDR1 and CDR2: MGHRA and YSYEKL. V trimming: 5 bases; J trimming: 3 bases; junction bases outside the gene matches: 7. The CDR3 sequence is 16 residues long. This CDR3 is CASSAVLAGDYNEQFF. The CDR3 region has the DNA TGCGCCAGCAGCGCCGTCCTAGCGGGAGACTACAATGAGCAGTTCTTC.

V usage is TRBV5-1 and J usage is TRBJ2-1, with 10 bases fitting TRBD2. V dropped 5 bases and J dropped 6; count of bases not matched to a gene: 8. There are 15 residues in the CDR3. The germline V gene has CDR1 SGHRS and CDR2 YFSETQ. CDR3 in amino acids: CASRSTSGTVNEQFF. The CDR3 region has the DNA TGCGCCAGCAGGTCTACTAGCGGGACAGTCAATGAGCAGTTCTTC.

This clonotype was observed a handful of times. The chain carries TRBV20-1 and TRBJ2-5; 7 nucleotides align to TRBD1. Germline V gene lookup returns CDR1 DFQATT and CDR2 SNEGSKA (reference sequence). The V gene end was trimmed by 4 bases and the J gene end by 4 bases; junction bases not matched to a gene: 6. The CDR3 is made up of 13 amino acids. The CDR3, as DNA: TGCAGTGCTAAAGACAGGGAAATAGAGACCCAGTACTTC. This sequence encodes CSAKDREIETQYF.

The rearrangement uses TRBV7-2 and TRBJ2-7; D is unresolved. Germline V gene sequence: CDR1 SGHTA, CDR2 FQGNSA. Trimming took 5 bases from V and 7 from J, leaving 9 bases between them. The CDR3 is 11 amino acids. CDR3 coding DNA: TGTGCCAGCAGCGCCCTACAAGAGCAGTACTTC. The encoded protein is CASSALQEQYF.

Many counts were recorded for this clonotype. V is TRBV29-1 and J is TRBJ2-7; the match to TRBD1 covers 7 bases. J was trimmed by 4 bases and V by 4 bases; bases with no gene match: 16. In germline, CDR1 is SQVTM, CDR2 ANQGSEA. The CDR3 loop spans 16 amino acids. The CDR3 here is CSVVVPTGTEWYEQYF. DNA for the CDR3: TGCAGCGTTGTTGTGCCCACCGGGACAGAGTGGTACGAGCAGTACTTC.

In this sample, this clonotype turned up a few times. The chain links TRBV7-2 to TRBJ2-3, with 13 nucleotides matching TRBD2. Trimming removed 5 bases from V and 0 bases from J; junction bases left unmatched: 2. CDR3 size: 16 residues. CDR1 is SGHTA, CDR2 FQGNSA, per germline. The CDR3 region has the DNA TGTGCCAGCAGCGGGACTAGCGGGACTAGCACAGATACGCAGTATTTT. The encoded protein is CASSGTSGTSTDTQYF.

This clonotype was seen a handful of times. The CDR3 region has the DNA TGCAGCGCGCAGGGGGACGCCCGGAACACTGAAGCTTTCTTT. It yields the protein CSAQGDARNTEAFF. This rearrangement joins TRBV29-1 to TRBJ1-1; 7 bases fit TRBD1. CDR3 size: 14 residues. CDR1 is SQVTM and CDR2 is ANQGSEA in the germline V gene. V dropped 7 bases and J dropped 1; count of bases not matched to a gene: 9.

There are a few counts of this clonotype. The chain employs TRBV9 and TRBJ2-7, with a weak D call TRBD2 (7 bases). The J call could be wrong; TRBJ2-5 is a better fit for the DNA end. Per the germline V gene, CDR1 is SGDLS and CDR2 is YYNGEE. This CDR3 region has 16 residues. CDR3 in DNA: TGTGCCAGCAGCGTAGGCTGGGGGCGCGGGGGAGAGACCCAGTACTTC. This encodes CASSVGWGRGGETQYF.

This clonotype was counted only a few times. This chain connects TRBV12-5 to TRBJ2-3; TRBD1 might be the D (6 bases). Trimming removed 5 bases at V and 0 bases at J, with 15 bases between. This CDR3 is built from 16 residues. The germline CDR1 and CDR2 sequences are LGHNT and FRNRAP. CDR3 DNA sequence: TGTGCTAGTGGTCCGACAGGAGGAGGAAGCACAGATACGCAGTATTTT. It encodes CASGPTGGGSTDTQYF.

This chain uses TRBV27 with TRBJ2-5, with a possible D match to TRBD2 (6 bases). The better agreement between TRBJ2-7 and the DNA end casts doubt on the J call. Per germline, CDR1 MNHEY and CDR2 SMNVEV (reference sequence). The CDR3 has 16 amino acids. The CDR3 loop is CASSLEGTTQDYEQYF. DNA for the CDR3: TGTGCCAGCAGTTTGGAGGGTACCACGCAAGACTACGAGCAGTACTTC.

In its sample, this clonotype was seen a few times. The chain couples TRBV5-1 to TRBJ2-2; D is uncertain. The CDR3 contains 11 residues. Trimming shortened V by 1 base and J by 10 bases, and 5 bases separated the two germline ends. Per germline, CDR1 SGHRS and CDR2 YFSETQ. The CDR3 region has the DNA TGCGCCAGCAGCTTGCAGAAGGAGCTGTTTTTT. Encoded protein: CASSLQKELFF. Based on the CDR3 plus reference TRBV5-1 and TRBJ2-2, the full variable domain is KAGVTQTPRYLIKTRGQQVTLSCSPISGHRSVSWYQQTPGQGLQFLFEYFSETQRNKGNFPGRFSGRQFSNSRSEMNVSTLELGDSALYLCASSLQKELFFGEGSRLTVL.

The J gene is TRBJ2-7, the V gene TRBV6-5; possible D gene TRBD2, 5 bases. CDR3 size: 15 residues. Per the germline V gene, CDR1 is MNHEY and CDR2 is SVGAGI. The ends were cut back, 0 bases at V and 0 bases at J, with 9 bases in the middle. The CDR3 region has the DNA TGTGCCAGCAGTTACTCCTACGGGAACTCCTACGAGCAGTACTTC. Its translation: CASSYSYGNSYEQYF.

This chain connects TRBV9 to TRBJ2-5; a possible D gene is TRBD2 (7 bases). The CDR3 is made up of 15 amino acids. Between the trimmed V and J ends, which lost 7 bases and 1 base, there was a span of 17 bases. Germline CDR1 reads SGDLS; CDR2 reads YYNGEE. CDR3 sequence reads: CASGGGRSPQETQYF. For the CDR3, the DNA is TGTGCCAGCGGGGGGGGCAGGAGCCCCCAAGAGACCCAGTACTTC.

This clonotype was observed a few times. V and J are TRBV28 and TRBJ2-3; D might be TRBD2 (6 bases). The V end was cut by 1 base, the J end by 1 base, with 18 bases between. Germline lookup yields CDR1 MDHEN and CDR2 SYDVKM. The length of the CDR3 is 18 residues. CDR3 sequence reads: CASSLLFGGEKGTDTQYF. CDR3 sequence (DNA): TGTGCCAGCAGTTTATTATTTGGAGGGGAGAAAGGCACAGATACGCAGTATTTT.